These 23 T cell receptor beta chains originate from one sample sequenced in a study of blood T cell repertoires in COVID-19 (dated by TCRdb to about 2020). The library was produced with the immunoSEQ multiplex PCR assay. Held by TCRdb, this immuneACCESS table contains in-frame sequences only and omits some clones. Under half of the omission traces to an unresolved V gene where checked; the cause of the rest is unknown. In all, the sample holds approximately 300,000 clones, and around 80% of those were seen once. The ten largest clones represent roughly 1.3% of the sample. The sample taken for sequencing was peripheral blood. Every receptor here comes from a woman in her forties or fifties with acute or convalescent COVID-19.

The rearrangement uses TRBV4-2 and TRBJ2-2; the D is unclear. V was cut by 0 bases and J by 2 bases, with 4 bases left in between. This CDR3 is built from 14 residues. The germline gives CDR1 LGHNA, CDR2 YNFKEQ. CDR3 DNA: TGTGCCAGCAGCCAAGATTATAACACCGGGGAGCTGTTTTTT. Translated, it gives CASSQDYNTGELFF.

This clone is a singleton in its sample. V is TRBV28 and J is TRBJ2-1; TRBD1 matches 7 bases. The CDR3 consists of 14 residues. CDR1 and CDR2 from the germline V gene are MDHEN and SYDVKM. V gave up 6 bases and J gave up 7 bases; unmatched junction bases: 9. CDR3 nucleotide sequence: TGTGCCAGCAGCTCCCCGATCAGGGGGAATGAGCAGTTCTTC. Translation: CASSSPIRGNEQFF. Full variable domain (rest looked up from reference TRBV28 and TRBJ2-1): DVKVTQSSRYLVKRTGEKVFLECVQDMDHENMFWYRQDPGLGLRLIYFSYDVKMKEKGDIPEGYSVSREKKERFSLILESASTNQTSMYLCASSSPIRGNEQFFGPGTRLTVL.

V is TRBV6-4 and J is TRBJ2-2; 8 bases align to TRBD1. The germline CDR1 and CDR2 sequences are MRHNA and SNTAGT. Trimming cost V 7 bases and J 1 base; bases outside gene matches: 2. The CDR3 is 14 amino acids. The CDR3 coding sequence is TGTGCCAGCAAGGACAGGGTGAACACCGGGGAGCTGTTTTTT. It translates to CASKDRVNTGELFF.

This clone showed up just a few times. This sequence joins TRBV7-6 and TRBJ2-7; 7 nucleotides agree with TRBD2. V lost 1 base, J lost 4 bases, and 10 bases stayed unmatched. Germline V lookup: CDR1 SGHVS, CDR2 FNYEAQ. The CDR3 totals 16 residues. The CDR3 DNA reads TGTGCCAGCAGCTTAGGGAATAGCGGGTACCCTTACGAGCAGTACTTC. Translation gives CASSLGNSGYPYEQYF.

This rearrangement joins TRBV6-1 to TRBJ2-1; 7 bases agree with TRBD1. The CDR3 sequence is 16 residues long. V dropped 1 base and J dropped 8; count of bases not matched to a gene: 11. CDR1 and CDR2 from the germline V gene are MNHNS and SASEGT. CDR3: CASSEGDRAFIDEQFF. The CDR3 nucleotides read TGTGCCAGCAGTGAAGGAGACAGGGCCTTCATAGATGAGCAGTTCTTC.

The genes are TRBV9 and TRBJ1-5; 8 positions agree with TRBD1. Germline V gene sequence: CDR1 SGDLS, CDR2 YYNGEE. The CDR3 covers 13 residues. V gave up 3 bases and J gave up 7 bases; unmatched junction bases: 3. Written as DNA, the CDR3 is TGTGCCAGCAGCGCAGGGGACAGGCAGCCCCAGCATTTT. It yields the protein CASSAGDRQPQHF.

The rearrangement uses TRBV29-1 and TRBJ1-2, with 7 nucleotides matching TRBD1. Germline V lookup: CDR1 SQVTM, CDR2 ANQGSEA. V shed 6 bases and J 4 bases; nucleotides not matched to a gene: 11. The CDR3 extends over 14 amino acids. The CDR3, as DNA: TGCAGCGTCCAACATCCGGGACAGAGCTATGGCTACACCTTC. This gives the protein CSVQHPGQSYGYTF.

V gene TRBV18 combines with J gene TRBJ2-5; 9 bases are a match to TRBD1. CDR1 is KGHSH and CDR2 is LQKENI in the germline V gene. J lost 3 bases, V lost 3 bases, and 5 bases had no gene match. The CDR3 totals 15 residues. CDR3 amino acids: CASSPRTGAEETQYF. Written as DNA, the CDR3 is TGTGCCAGCTCACCCCGGACAGGGGCGGAAGAGACCCAGTACTTC.

The chain combines TRBV7-8 with TRBJ2-7; TRBD2 is a possible D gene (5 bases). This CDR3 comprises 12 residues. The germline gives CDR1 SGHVS, CDR2 FQNEAQ. Trimming removed 2 bases at V and 11 bases at J, with 13 bases between. The CDR3 loop reads CASSLFMREEYF. The CDR3 coding sequence is TGTGCCAGCAGCTTATTTATGAGGGAAGAGTACTTC.

The chain combines TRBV19 with TRBJ1-1; D possibly corresponds to TRBD1 (6 bases). The CDR3 covers 16 residues. Germline V gene data show CDR1 as LNHDA and CDR2 as SQIVND (reference sequence). V lost 7 bases and J lost 1, with 19 bases in between. The chain's CDR3 is CASTERGGLGNTEAFF. The DNA for the CDR3 is TGTGCCAGTACCGAAAGGGGGGGGCTCGGGAACACTGAAGCTTTCTTT.

The rearrangement joins TRBV7-2 to TRBJ2-5; D unresolved. Trimming removed 3 bases at V and 5 bases at J, with 4 bases between. The germline V gene has CDR1 SGHTA and CDR2 FQGNSA. The CDR3 totals 11 residues. CDR3 region: CASSFAETQYF. The CDR3 bases are TGTGCCAGCAGCTTCGCGGAGACCCAGTACTTC.

The rearrangement links TRBV27 to TRBJ1-3, with no clear D. V was cut by 4 bases and J by 0 bases, with 10 bases left in between. This CDR3 has 15 residues. Germline V gene lookup returns CDR1 MNHEY and CDR2 SMNVEV (reference sequence). CDR3 sequence: CASSSNSYSGNTIYF. The CDR3 DNA reads as TGTGCCAGCAGTTCTAACAGCTACTCTGGAAACACCATATATTTT.

The rearrangement joins TRBV18 to TRBJ1-3; D unresolved. The V gene's germline CDR1 is KGHSH and CDR2 LQKENI. The CDR3 totals 14 residues. The V end lost 3 bases, the J end lost 4 bases, and 10 bases lay between the germline ends. The CDR3 DNA reads as TGTGCCAGCTCACCTCCCGGGAACGGAAACACCATATATTTT. It specifies CASSPPGNGNTIYF.

The chain employs TRBV20-1 and TRBJ2-3, with TRBD1 as a possible D gene (6 bases). Trimming cost V 8 bases and J 2 bases, with 8 bases left between them. Germline CDR1 reads DFQATT; CDR2 reads SNEGSKA (reference sequence). This CDR3 spans 11 amino acids. The CDR3 sequence: CSRGNTDTQYF. Written as DNA, the CDR3 is TGCAGTAGGGGGAACACAGATACGCAGTATTTT.

This chain connects TRBV11-3 to TRBJ1-1; no clear D. Germline loops: CDR1 SGHNT, CDR2 YENEEA. Trimming left V 3 bases short and J 1 base short, with 6 bases between. The CDR3 is 13 amino acids. Here the CDR3 DNA reads TGTGCCAGCAGCTTGACACAGAACACTGAAGCTTTCTTT. Protein product: CASSLTQNTEAFF. Full variable domain (remainder filled in from reference TRBV11-3 and TRBJ1-1): EAGVVQSPRYKIIEKKQPVAFWCNPISGHNTLYWYLQNLGQGPELLIRYENEEAVDDSQLPKDRFSAERLKGVDSTLKIQPAELGDSAVYLCASSLTQNTEAFFGQGTRLTVV.

V and J are TRBV6-5 and TRBJ1-2; 7 bases are a match to TRBD1. CDR1 is MNHEY and CDR2 is SVGAGI in the germline V gene. After removal of 7 bases from V and 8 bases from J, the junction contained 10 bases not matched to a gene. The CDR3 has 13 amino acids. In nucleotides, the CDR3 is TGTGCCAGCATCAAAACCGAAGGGGGCGGCTACACCTTC. The encoded protein is CASIKTEGGGYTF.

The chain couples TRBV4-1 to TRBJ2-2; D is possibly TRBD1 (6 bases). V lost 1 base, J lost 0 bases, and 12 bases lay in between. The CDR3 is 17 residues long. CDR1 is MGHRA, CDR2 YSYEKL, per germline. The CDR3 loop is CASSQVIRTANTGELFF. The CDR3 DNA reads as TGCGCCAGCAGCCAAGTGATTCGGACAGCGAACACCGGGGAGCTGTTTTTT.

J is TRBJ2-7 and V is TRBV7-3, with TRBD1 matching over 7 bases. The junction had 3 bases not matched to a gene; V was cut back by 5 bases and J by 2 bases. Germline-derived CDR1 and CDR2 are SGHTA and FQGTGA. The CDR3 runs to 13 residues. In DNA form, the CDR3 reads TGTGCCAGCAGCCAGACAGGGACCTACGAGCAGTACTTC. Translation: CASSQTGTYEQYF. Looking up the rest from reference TRBV7-3 and TRBJ2-7 gives the full variable domain: GAGVSQTPSNKVTEKGKYVELRCDPISGHTALYWYRQSLGQGPEFLIYFQGTGAADDSGLPNDRFFAVRPEGSVSTLKIQRTERGDSAVYLCASSQTGTYEQYFGPGTRLTVT.

This clone was counted once. As DNA, the CDR3 is TGTGCCACCAGTGATTTTCGGGGCACTGAAGCTTTCTTT. Protein: CATSDFRGTEAFF. The V and J genes are TRBV24-1 and TRBJ1-1; D ambiguous. The germline V gene encodes CDR1 KGHDR and CDR2 SFDVKD. V was trimmed by 1 base and J by 4 bases, leaving 6 bases between them. The CDR3 runs 13 residues.

This chain links TRBV5-1 with TRBJ1-1; 8 nucleotides line up with TRBD1. This CDR3 has 16 amino acids. Losses at the gene ends were 3 bases for V and 0 bases for J; bases not matched to a gene: 7. From germline, CDR1 is SGHRS and CDR2 YFSETQ. The CDR3 sequence: CASSWRADRVNTEAFF. DNA of the CDR3: TGCGCCAGCAGCTGGAGAGCGGACAGGGTGAACACTGAAGCTTTCTTT.

This sequence joins TRBV7-8 and TRBJ2-7; TRBD2 matches at 8 bases. The ends lost 4 bases at V and 2 bases at J; junction bases unmatched: 4. The CDR3 is 14 amino acids. Germline CDR1 SGHVS, CDR2 FQNEAQ. For the CDR3, the DNA is TGTGCCAGCAGCTCCGGGACTAGTGCCTACGAGCAGTACTTC. It translates to CASSSGTSAYEQYF.

This clone was seen a handful of times. This chain connects TRBV29-1 to TRBJ2-5; D may be TRBD1 (5 bases). The V gene lost 2 bases and the J gene lost 3 bases, with 10 bases spanning the gap. Germline-derived CDR1 and CDR2 are SQVTM and ANQGSEA. The CDR3 spans 13 residues. The CDR3 DNA reads TGCAGCGTTGAATATACAGGAAAAGAGACCCAGTACTTC. The encoded protein is CSVEYTGKETQYF.

The V gene is TRBV24-1, the J gene TRBJ1-5; the match to TRBD1 covers 9 bases. The CDR3 length is 16 residues. Germline V gives CDR1 KGHDR, CDR2 SFDVKD. Trimming took 2 bases from V and 3 from J; bases not matched to a gene: 4. The CDR3 region has the DNA TGTGCCACCAGTGATTCGGGACAGGGACTCAATCAGCCCCAGCATTTT. Amino acids: CATSDSGQGLNQPQHF.